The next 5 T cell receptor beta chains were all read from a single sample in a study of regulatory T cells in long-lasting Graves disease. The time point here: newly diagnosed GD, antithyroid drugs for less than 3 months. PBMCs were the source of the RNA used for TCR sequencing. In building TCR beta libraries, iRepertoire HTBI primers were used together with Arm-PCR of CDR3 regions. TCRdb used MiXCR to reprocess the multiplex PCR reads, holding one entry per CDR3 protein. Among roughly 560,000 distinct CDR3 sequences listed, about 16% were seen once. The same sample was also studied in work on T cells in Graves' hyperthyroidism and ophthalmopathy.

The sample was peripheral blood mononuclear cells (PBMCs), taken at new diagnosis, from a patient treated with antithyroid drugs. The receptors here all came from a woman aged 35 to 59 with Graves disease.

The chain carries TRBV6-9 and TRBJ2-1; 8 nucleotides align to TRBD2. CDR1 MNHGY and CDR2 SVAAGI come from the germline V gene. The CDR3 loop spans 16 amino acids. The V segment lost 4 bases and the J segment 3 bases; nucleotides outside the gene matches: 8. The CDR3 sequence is CASSSLSGVGYNEQFF. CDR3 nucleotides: TGTGCCAGCAGTTCCCTTAGCGGGGTGGGCTACAATGAGCAGTTCTTC.

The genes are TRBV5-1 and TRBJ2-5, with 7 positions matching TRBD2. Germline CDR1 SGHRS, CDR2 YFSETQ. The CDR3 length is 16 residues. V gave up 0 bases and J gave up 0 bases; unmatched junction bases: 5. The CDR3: CASSLGPSGNQETQYF. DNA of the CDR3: TGCGCCAGCAGCTTGGGTCCTAGCGGAAACCAAGAGACCCAGTACTTC.

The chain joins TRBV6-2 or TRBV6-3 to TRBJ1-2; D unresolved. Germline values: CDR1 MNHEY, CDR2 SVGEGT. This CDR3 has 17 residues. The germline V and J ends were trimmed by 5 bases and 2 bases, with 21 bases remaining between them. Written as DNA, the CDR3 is TGTGCCAGCAGTGAAATTCATGACTCCTGGGCAAACTATGGCTACACCTTC. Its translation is CASSEIHDSWANYGYTF.

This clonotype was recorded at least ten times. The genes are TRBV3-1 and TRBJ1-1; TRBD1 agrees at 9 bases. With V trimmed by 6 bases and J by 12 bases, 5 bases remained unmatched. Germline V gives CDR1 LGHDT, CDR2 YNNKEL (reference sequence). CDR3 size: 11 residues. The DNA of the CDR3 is TGTGCCAGCAGGAGGGACAGGGCAACTTTCTTT. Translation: CASRRDRATFF.

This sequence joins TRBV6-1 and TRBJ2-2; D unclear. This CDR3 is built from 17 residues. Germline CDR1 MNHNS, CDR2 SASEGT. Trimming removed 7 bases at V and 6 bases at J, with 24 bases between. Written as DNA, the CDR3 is TGTGCCAGCACCCCCAGATTAGGGTTAACACGATCCGGGGAGCTGTTTTTT. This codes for CASTPRLGLTRSGELFF.